Shown below are 30 T cell receptor beta chains from a single sample sequenced in a study of cytomegalovirus exposure and HLA in healthy donors. 60 Vbeta and 13 Jbeta primers were used in PCR. Sequencing used immunoSEQ multiplex PCR; TCRdb keeps in-frame clones, though not all of them. The sample yields 100,000 to 150,000 clones, around 80% seen once. The sample was PBMCs. The receptors were gathered from a middle-aged man in good health and CMV-seronegative.

The sample holds a few counts of this clone. J is TRBJ1-1 and V is TRBV11-2, with D hard to call. There are 14 residues in the CDR3. The ends were cut back, 5 bases at V and 4 bases at J, with 14 bases in the middle. CDR1 SGHAT and CDR2 FQNNGV come from the germline V gene. CDR3 residues: CASSPPREATEAFF. DNA of the CDR3: TGTGCCAGCAGCCCTCCGAGGGAAGCCACTGAAGCTTTCTTT.

This clone was recorded once. The rearrangement uses TRBV7-2 and TRBJ2-7; 10 nucleotides line up with TRBD1. The length of the CDR3 is 15 residues. Germline trimming cut 4 bases from V and 4 bases from J; bases unmatched to any gene: 7. CDR1 SGHTA and CDR2 FQGNSA come from the germline V gene. CDR3 nucleotides: TGTGCCAGCAGCTCCCCGGAGGACAGGGGGTACGAGCAGTACTTC. It translates to CASSSPEDRGYEQYF.

The chain employs TRBV4-1 and TRBJ2-5; 8 nucleotides agree with TRBD1. The DNA end is more similar to TRBJ2-7, so the J call may be wrong. The CDR3 sequence is 16 residues long. Germline assignment: CDR1 MGHRA and CDR2 YSYEKL. The chain's CDR3 is CASSQGVQGDAYEQYF. Written as DNA, the CDR3 is TGCGCCAGCAGCCAGGGGGTACAGGGGGATGCCTACGAGCAGTACTTC.

As for this clone: An end of the junction differs from the germline gene, which may be a read error. The identical CDR3 is also encoded by other nucleotide sequences in the sample. The chain employs TRBV5-1 and TRBJ1-4, with D tentatively TRBD1 (5 bases). Germline assignment: CDR1 SGHRS and CDR2 YFSETQ. The CDR3 totals 15 residues. CDR3 region: CASSWGPNNNEKLFF. The CDR3 DNA reads as TGCGCCAGCAGCTGGGGCCCTAACAACAATGAAAAGCTGTTTTTT.

The gene calls are TRBV4-1 and TRBJ1-6; 8 bases line up with TRBD1. The CDR3 is 15 amino acids. The junction had 6 bases not matched to a gene; V was cut back by 4 bases and J by 7 bases. Per the germline V gene, CDR1 is MGHRA and CDR2 is YSYEKL. The CDR3 protein is CASSPADRENSPLHF. The CDR3 nucleotides are TGCGCCAGCAGCCCAGCGGACAGGGAGAATTCACCCCTCCACTTT.

The chain couples TRBV5-1 to TRBJ2-5; D remains ambiguous. The last part of the DNA fits TRBJ2-7 better; the J call may be wrong. The CDR3 sequence is 11 residues long. From germline, CDR1 is SGHRS and CDR2 YFSETQ. The CDR3: CASSSSYEQYF. CDR3 nucleotide sequence: TGCGCCAGCAGCTCTTCCTACGAGCAGTACTTC.

The sample holds a few counts of this clone. The gene calls are TRBV28 and TRBJ2-7; D is perhaps TRBD2 (6 bases). V was cut by 5 bases and J by 4 bases, with 15 bases left in between. This CDR3 region has 14 residues. Germline CDR1 reads MDHEN; CDR2 reads SYDVKM. CDR3 sequence reads: CASSTSPRSYEQYV. The CDR3 region has the DNA TGTGCCAGCAGTACTAGCCCGCGATCATACGAGCAGTACGTC.

J is TRBJ1-3 and V is TRBV7-2; D gene ambiguous. Germline CDR1 is SGHTA and CDR2 is FQGNSA. The CDR3 totals 17 residues. The V end lost 1 base, the J end lost 0 bases, and 13 bases lay between the germline ends. The chain's CDR3 is CASSLVEEPISGNTIYF. The CDR3 DNA is TGTGCCAGCAGCTTAGTAGAGGAACCGATCTCTGGAAACACCATATATTTT.

As DNA, the CDR3 is TGTGCCAGCAGCTTAGGAGGGGGACAGCCCCAGCATTTT. Protein product: CASSLGGGQPQHF. The chain recombines TRBV7-9 with TRBJ1-5; D perhaps matches TRBD1 (6 bases). V lost 1 base and J lost 7, with 8 bases in between. CDR1 and CDR2 (germline): SEHNR, FQNEAQ (reference sequence). The CDR3 runs to 13 residues. The full variable domain, in which reference TRBV7-9 and TRBJ1-5 provide the parts outside the CDR3, is DTGVSQNPRHKITKRGQNVTFRCDPISEHNRLYWYRQTLGQGPEFLTYFQNEAQLEKSRLLSDRFSAERPKGSFSTLEIQRTEQGDSAMYLCASSLGGGQPQHFGDGTRLSIL.

The chain combines TRBV2 with TRBJ1-1; D is unresolved. From germline, CDR1 is SNHLY and CDR2 FYNNEI. Trimming took off 4 bases at V and 0 bases at J, with 9 bases between the two ends. The CDR3 totals 14 residues. CDR3 amino acids: CASSGGLMNTEAFF. In nucleotides, the CDR3 is TGTGCCAGCAGTGGCGGGCTGATGAACACTGAAGCTTTCTTT.

The chain carries TRBV5-6 and TRBJ2-3; tentative D call: TRBD2 (5 bases). Germline-derived CDR1 and CDR2 are SGHDT and YYEEEE. CDR3 size: 16 residues. V lost 3 bases and J 0 bases, leaving 14 bases between the germline ends. CDR3 amino acids: CASSSLGLFSTDTQYF. CDR3 bases: TGTGCCAGCAGCTCCCTTGGACTCTTTAGCACAGATACGCAGTATTTT. Supplemented by reference TRBV5-6 and TRBJ2-3, the full variable domain reads DAGVTQSPTHLIKTRGQQVTLRCSPKSGHDTVSWYQQALGQGPQFIFQYYEEEERQRGNFPDRFSGHQFPNYSSELNVNALLLGDSALYLCASSSLGLFSTDTQYFGPGTRLTVL.

The rearrangement joins TRBV13 to TRBJ1-1, with D unresolved. The CDR3 runs to 13 residues. V lost 1 base and J 11 bases, leaving 14 bases between the germline ends. CDR1 and CDR2 (germline): PRHDT, FYEKMQ (reference sequence). The CDR3: CASSLAGSDRAFF. As DNA, the CDR3 is TGTGCCAGCAGCTTAGCGGGGTCAGATAGGGCTTTCTTT.

The genes are TRBV15 and TRBJ2-1; 9 bases agree with TRBD2. V shed 1 base, J shed 10 bases, and the junction held 11 bases outside the gene matches. CDR3 length: 16 amino acids. Germline values: CDR1 LNHNV, CDR2 YYDKDF (reference sequence). For the CDR3, the DNA is TGTGCCACCAGCAGAGGGACTAGCGTGGAACCCCGAGAGCAGTTCTTC. Protein sequence: CATSRGTSVEPREQFF.

The genes are TRBV18 and TRBJ1-1; D unclear. The CDR3 length is 15 residues. Germline V gives CDR1 KGHSH, CDR2 LQKENI. Trimming pared 3 bases from V and 2 bases from J, leaving 13 bases between. CDR3 in amino acids: CASSPPTGINTEAFF. As DNA, the CDR3 is TGTGCCAGCTCACCTCCCACGGGGATCAACACTGAAGCTTTCTTT.

The CDR3 DNA reads TGCGCCAGCAGCCAAGAGAGGTTATACAGGGATAACTATGGCTACACCTTC. Translating gives CASSQERLYRDNYGYTF. V is TRBV4-3 and J is TRBJ1-2, with D possibly being TRBD1 (6 bases). The V end was cut by 0 bases, the J end by 1 base, with 15 bases between. The germline gives CDR1 LGHNA, CDR2 YSLEER. This CDR3 is built from 17 residues.

The gene calls are TRBV5-1 and TRBJ2-5; the D is unclear. CDR1 is SGHRS and CDR2 is YFSETQ in the germline V gene. The ends were cut back, 4 bases at V and 2 bases at J, with 12 bases in the middle. The CDR3 sequence is 14 residues long. The CDR3 protein is CASSEQSTQETQYF. CDR3 nucleotides: TGCGCCAGCAGCGAACAGTCAACTCAAGAGACCCAGTACTTC.

This chain links TRBV4-2 with TRBJ1-1; D unresolved. CDR1 LGHNA and CDR2 YNFKEQ come from the germline V gene. V dropped 4 bases and J dropped 2 bases, with 11 bases sitting between them. The length of the CDR3 is 14 residues. The CDR3 DNA is TGTGCCAGCAGCCTCGGAGGGCGTAACACTGAAGCTTTCTTT. The encoded protein is CASSLGGRNTEAFF.

This chain uses TRBV4-3 with TRBJ2-5; 7 positions match TRBD2. V gave up 0 bases and J gave up 5 bases; unmatched junction bases: 6. The V gene's germline CDR1 is LGHNA and CDR2 YSLEER. The CDR3 has 15 amino acids. CDR3 region: CASSQDTGGIETQYF. CDR3 nucleotide sequence: TGCGCCAGCAGCCAAGATACGGGAGGTATCGAGACCCAGTACTTC.

The rearrangement links TRBV4-3 to TRBJ2-1; 9 bases line up with TRBD1. This CDR3 is built from 16 residues. V gave up 4 bases and J gave up 5 bases; unmatched junction bases: 9. Germline CDR1 is LGHNA and CDR2 is YSLEER. The CDR3 is CASSRNPGTGNNEQFF. CDR3 sequence (DNA): TGCGCCAGCAGCCGCAATCCCGGGACAGGGAACAATGAGCAGTTCTTC.

About this clone: Distinct nucleotide sequences in the sample also encode this CDR3. J is TRBJ1-1 and V is TRBV5-1, with no clear D. The CDR3 consists of 11 residues. Germline assignment: CDR1 SGHRS and CDR2 YFSETQ. V gave up 0 bases and J gave up 6 bases, with 3 bases separating them. CDR3 coding DNA: TGCGCCAGCAGCTTGGGCGCTGAAGCTTTCTTT. Residues: CASSLGAEAFF.

This clone was counted a single time. The chain uses TRBV2 and TRBJ2-1; TRBD2 agrees at 12 bases. The germline gives CDR1 SNHLY, CDR2 FYNNEI. J gave up 9 bases and V 4 bases, and 13 bases lay outside the gene matches. The CDR3 is 17 residues long. CDR3 coding DNA: TGTGCCAGCAGTGCAACTAGCGGGGGGTCCCAAGGGGGTGAGCAGTTCTTC. The encoded protein is CASSATSGGSQGGEQFF.

The V and J genes are TRBV2 and TRBJ1-1, with D perhaps matching TRBD1 (6 bases). The germline V gene encodes CDR1 SNHLY and CDR2 FYNNEI. The CDR3 sequence is 15 residues long. V lost 0 bases and J 1 base, leaving 9 bases between the germline ends. DNA for the CDR3: TGTGCCAGCAGTGAAGCTTCGGACAGGAACACTGAAGCTTTCTTT. Translating gives CASSEASDRNTEAFF.

The chain combines TRBV5-6 with TRBJ2-3; TRBD2 is a possible D gene (6 bases). This CDR3 is 15 amino acids long. Germline CDR1 is SGHDT and CDR2 is YYEEEE. Between the trimmed V and J ends, which lost 0 bases and 3 bases, there was a span of 11 bases. The CDR3 nucleotides read TGTGCCAGCAGCTTGGTTGCGGGGAGAACAGATACGCAGTATTTT. It specifies CASSLVAGRTDTQYF.

In its sample, this clone was seen a few times. V usage is TRBV2 and J usage is TRBJ2-1, with 8 positions matching TRBD1. The CDR3 covers 15 residues. The germline gives CDR1 SNHLY, CDR2 FYNNEI. The V and J ends lost 5 bases and 7 bases, in that order; junction bases with no gene match: 10. The CDR3 sequence: CASSMDREIRNEQFF. As DNA, the CDR3 is TGTGCCAGCAGTATGGACAGGGAAATAAGAAATGAGCAGTTCTTC.

This chain links TRBV6-5 with TRBJ1-6, with TRBD1 matching over 8 bases. Germline V lookup: CDR1 MNHEY, CDR2 SVGAGI. This CDR3 has 15 amino acids. Trimming cost V 4 bases and J 11 bases; bases outside gene matches: 10. CDR3 region: CASSLLDRGEAPLHF. The CDR3 coding sequence is TGTGCCAGCAGTTTACTTGACAGGGGAGAGGCACCCCTCCACTTT.

The CDR3 loop reads CASSLGDYRARTDTQYF. Written as DNA, the CDR3 is TGTGCCAGCAGCTTAGGGGACTACAGGGCCCGCACAGATACGCAGTATTTT. The chain recombines TRBV7-9 with TRBJ2-3; the D gene is possibly TRBD2 (7 bases). This CDR3 is 17 amino acids long. The germline V and J ends were trimmed by 1 base and 1 base, with 15 bases remaining between them. Germline CDR1 reads SEHNR; CDR2 reads FQNEAQ (reference sequence).

J is TRBJ1-5 and V is TRBV18; possible D gene TRBD1, 6 bases. This CDR3 is 13 amino acids long. Germline-derived CDR1 and CDR2 are KGHSH and LQKENI. Trimming removed 6 bases from V and 5 bases from J, with 11 bases in between. CDR3 coding DNA: TGTGCCAGCTCCGTCAGGGGAGATCAGCCCCAGCATTTT. Translating gives CASSVRGDQPQHF.

The V and J genes are TRBV2 and TRBJ1-5, with D unresolved. CDR3 length: 15 amino acids. Trimming pared 6 bases from V and 1 base from J, leaving 13 bases between. Germline CDR1 is SNHLY and CDR2 is FYNNEI. DNA of the CDR3: TGTGCCAGCAGGTCTCTTAGAGCGAGCAATCAGCCCCAGCATTTT. Translating it yields CASRSLRASNQPQHF.

This clone has just one count. The chain combines TRBV5-1 with TRBJ2-7, with TRBD1 identical over 8 bases. The CDR3 spans 14 residues. CDR1 is SGHRS and CDR2 is YFSETQ in the germline V gene. The trim removed 4 bases at V and 6 bases at J, leaving 9 bases unmatched. The CDR3 region has the DNA TGCGCCAGCAGCCCCGGGACAGGTTATTTCGAGCAGTACGTC. It is translated as CASSPGTGYFEQYV.

The chain couples TRBV5-4 to TRBJ2-2, with no clear D. V gave up 4 bases and J gave up 0 bases, with 4 bases separating them. This CDR3 has 13 residues. Per germline, CDR1 SGHNT and CDR2 YYREEE (reference sequence). CDR3 protein: CASSQSNTGELFF. The CDR3 nucleotides read TGTGCCAGCAGCCAATCGAACACCGGGGAGCTGTTTTTT.